This TCR beta chain was recorded in a study of graft-versus-host responses after intestinal transplantation (dated by TCRdb to the early 2020s). For the wider study: Recipients received multivisceral, liver-intestinal, or isolated intestinal transplants. All recipients received anti-thymocyte globulin induction followed by maintenance tacrolimus and steroids for 3 to 4 years. Bulk TCR-beta CDR3 sequencing was used to track graft-versus-host and host-versus-graft alloreactive T cell clones in the graft, circulation and bone marrow after intestinal transplantation. Alloreactive clones were identified by sequencing pre-transplant mixed lymphocyte reaction products and comparing them with unstimulated pre-transplant donor and recipient T cells. Of the roughly 23 intestinal transplant recipients enrolled in the cohort, one of whom was a retransplant, 3 patients without pretransplant specimens were excluded. Donor T cell macrochimerism was defined as a peak of at least 4% donor T cells among recipient peripheral blood mononuclear cells. Rather than going through the commercial service, samples from a few later patients were sequenced in-house on an Illumina MiSeq and processed with MiXCR. The study at large found these results: The conclusions were limited by the relatively low number and heterogeneity of the intestinal transplant patients. In the allografts of patients with donor T cell macrochimerism, GvH to HvG T cell clonal ratios were high. GvH clones were detected in recipient bone marrow, and some of these GvH clones were observed earlier in ileal mucosa or blood, consistent with an intestinal mucosal origin. Early after transplant, peak levels of circulating GvH clones were found to be associated with declines in HvG clones.

This clone was detected only once. Its antigen is still unknown. It has no much larger one-base neighbor in the sample; base qualities were not kept. The time point label, as the study defines it: cells obtained before transplantation from donor or recipient. CD3+CD4+ and CD3+CD8+ populations were FACS-sorted from unstimulated pre-transplant donor and recipient cells taken from spleen or lymph nodes. Library creation used the immunoSEQ multiplex PCR assay. In most patients, genomic DNA was isolated using the Qiagen DNeasy Blood and Tissue Kit and sent frozen to Adaptive Biotechnologies for TCR sequencing. Adaptive Biotechnologies carried out high-throughput TCR-beta CDR3 sequencing of genomic DNA for most patients. Per the source publication's procedure: TCR sequencing data were retrieved from Adaptive's ImmunoSEQ software for more than 15 patients, whereas three other patients were processed with MiXCR and VDJtools. To correct CD4 versus CD8 sorting errors, sequences present in both subsets at a frequency ratio below 5:1 were removed. CDR3 nucleotide sequences shared by donor and recipient were removed because the origin of these sequences could not be assigned. To count as alloreactive, a clone needed at least 2-fold expansion over unstimulated cells and a minimum CFSE-low frequency of 0.002% (template counts) or 0.001% (read counts). Clones detected in sequenced pre-transplant spleen, lymph node, or MLR CFSE-low populations of the donor or recipient were defined as mappable. The cumulative frequency of alloreactive clones was calculated as a percentage of all sequences, weighted by copy number. Not all clones reach the TCRdb copy of this immuneACCESS table, which keeps in-frame sequences only. Checked studies attribute under half of the gap to unresolved V genes and leave the rest unexplained. V, J and clone size are those of that table, while D and trimming were read from the DNA. This sample lists 65,000 to 100,000 clones; 85% to 95% were detected once. The ten largest account for more than 0.35% of the sample.

This receptor was obtained from a human donor who was the organ donor for an intestinal transplant. The sequencing here drew on unstimulated CD8+ T cells sorted from spleen or lymph node cells, taken before transplant.

At the DNA level, the sequence is TGTGCCACGGGGAACAGCATCGAGCAGTACTTC. Its translation reads: CATGNSIEQYF. The V gene is TRBV27 and the J gene is TRBJ2-7; TRBD2 is a weak D gene call, 5 bases matching. As encoded in the germline V gene (reference sequence), CDR1 is MNHEY while CDR2 is SMNVEV. The CDR3 contains 11 residues, cysteine and phenylalanine counted. Only the CDR3 DNA stays, 33 bases, in frame from base 1. V and J are truncated by 10 bases and 6 bases respectively, leaving an intervening sequence of 13 bases.